Below, one T cell receptor (beta chain) is given with its context. Clones were sequenced by immunoSEQ multiplex PCR, and TCRdb holds only the in-frame ones, with some missing. The data show 90,000 or so clones, roughly 90% seen once. The data derive from a study of blood T cell repertoires in COVID-19. This TCR derives from a woman aged 65 to 85 with acute or convalescent COVID-19. The sequenced sample consisted of peripheral blood.

Written as DNA, the CDR3 is TGTGCCAGCAGTGAATCGGGGGGAGGCACTGAAGCTTTCTTT. Its translation is CASSESGGGTEAFF. The chain employs TRBV6-1 and TRBJ1-1, with D maybe TRBD1 (5 bases). The CDR3 sequence is 14 residues long. Germline lookup yields CDR1 MNHNS and CDR2 SASEGT. Between the trimmed V and J ends, which lost 2 bases and 4 bases, there was a span of 11 bases.